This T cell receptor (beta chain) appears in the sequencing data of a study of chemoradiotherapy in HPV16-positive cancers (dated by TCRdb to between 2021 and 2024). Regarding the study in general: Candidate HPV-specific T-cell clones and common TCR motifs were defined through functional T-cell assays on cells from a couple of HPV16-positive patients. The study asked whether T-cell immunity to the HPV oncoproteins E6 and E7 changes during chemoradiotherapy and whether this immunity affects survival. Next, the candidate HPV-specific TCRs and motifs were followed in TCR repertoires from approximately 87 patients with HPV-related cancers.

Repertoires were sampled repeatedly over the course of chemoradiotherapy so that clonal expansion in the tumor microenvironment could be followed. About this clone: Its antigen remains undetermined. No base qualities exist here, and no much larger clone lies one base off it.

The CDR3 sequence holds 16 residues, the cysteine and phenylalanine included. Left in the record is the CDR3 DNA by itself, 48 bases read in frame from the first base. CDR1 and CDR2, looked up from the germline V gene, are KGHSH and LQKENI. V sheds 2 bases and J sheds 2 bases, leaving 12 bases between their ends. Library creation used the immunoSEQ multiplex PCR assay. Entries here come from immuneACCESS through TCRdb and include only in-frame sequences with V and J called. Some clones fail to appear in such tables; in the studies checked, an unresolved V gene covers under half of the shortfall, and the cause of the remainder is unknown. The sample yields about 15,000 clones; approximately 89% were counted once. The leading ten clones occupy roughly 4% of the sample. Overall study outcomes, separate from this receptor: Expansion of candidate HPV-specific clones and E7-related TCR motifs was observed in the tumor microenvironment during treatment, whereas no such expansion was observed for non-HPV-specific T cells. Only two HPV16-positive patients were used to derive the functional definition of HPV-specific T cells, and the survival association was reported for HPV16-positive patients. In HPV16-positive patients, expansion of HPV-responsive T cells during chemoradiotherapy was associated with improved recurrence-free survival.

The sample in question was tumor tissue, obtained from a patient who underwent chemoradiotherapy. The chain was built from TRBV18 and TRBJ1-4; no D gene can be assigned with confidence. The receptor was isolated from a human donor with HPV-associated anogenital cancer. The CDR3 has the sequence CASSPKRGVTNEKLFF. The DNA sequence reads TGTGCCAGCTCACCAAAGCGCGGGGTGACTAATGAAAAACTGTTTTTT. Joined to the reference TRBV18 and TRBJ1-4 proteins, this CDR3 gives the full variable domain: NAGVMQNPRHLVRRRGQEARLRCSPMKGHSHVYWYRQLPEEGLKFMVYLQKENIIDESGMPKERFSAEFPKEGPSILRIQQVVRGDSAAYFCASSPKRGVTNEKLFFGSGTQLSVL.